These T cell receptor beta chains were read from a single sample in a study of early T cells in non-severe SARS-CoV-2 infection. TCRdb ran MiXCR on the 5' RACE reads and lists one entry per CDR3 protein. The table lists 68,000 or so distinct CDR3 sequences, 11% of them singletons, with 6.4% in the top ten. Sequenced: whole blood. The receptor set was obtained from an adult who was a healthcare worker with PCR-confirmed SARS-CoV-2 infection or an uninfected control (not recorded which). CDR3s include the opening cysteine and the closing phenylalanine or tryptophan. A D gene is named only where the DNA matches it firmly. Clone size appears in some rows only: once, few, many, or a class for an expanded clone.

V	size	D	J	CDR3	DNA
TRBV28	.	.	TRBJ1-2	CASFHRENLLGYTF	TGTGCCAGCTTTCACAGGGAGAACCTTCTGGGCTACACCTTC
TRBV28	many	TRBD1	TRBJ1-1	CASRSGGPNTEAFF	TGTGCCAGCAGATCAGGGGGCCCCAACACTGAAGCTTTCTTT
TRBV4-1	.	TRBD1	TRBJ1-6	CASSQGGQDYNSPLHF	TGCGCCAGCAGCCAAGGGGGACAGGACTATAATTCACCCCTCCACTTT
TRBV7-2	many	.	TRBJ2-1	CASNRLVSDNEQFF	TGTGCCAGCAACCGACTAGTAAGCGACAATGAGCAGTTCTTC
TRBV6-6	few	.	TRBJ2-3	CASKNFRSYTQYF	TGTGCCAGCAAAAATTTCCGCAGTTATACGCAGTATTTT
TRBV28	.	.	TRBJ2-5	CASSLELRVQETQYF	TGTGCCAGCAGTTTAGAGTTGCGGGTCCAAGAGACCCAGTACTTC
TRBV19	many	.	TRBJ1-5	CASSARGDQPQHF	TGTGCCAGTAGTGCGAGGGGTGATCAGCCCCAGCATTTT
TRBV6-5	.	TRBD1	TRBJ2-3	CASSPGQGNSDTQYF	TGTGCCAGCAGTCCAGGACAGGGAAATTCAGATACGCAGTATTTT
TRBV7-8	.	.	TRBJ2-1	CASSPTGPVGNEQFF	TGTGCCAGCAGCCCTACTGGACCCGTTGGTAATGAGCAGTTCTTC
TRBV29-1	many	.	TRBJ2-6	CSGRFSGANVLTF	TGCAGCGGGCGTTTCTCTGGGGCCAACGTCCTGACTTTC
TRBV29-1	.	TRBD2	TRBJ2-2	CSGSLAGEAGELFF	TGCAGCGGGAGCCTAGCGGGAGAAGCCGGGGAGCTGTTTTTT
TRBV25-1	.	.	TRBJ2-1	CASSGLVFGGRIYNEQFF	TGTGCCAGCAGTGGATTAGTCTTCGGGGGGCGGATTTACAATGAGCAGTTCTTC
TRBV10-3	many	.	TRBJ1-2	CAISELRTDYGYTF	TGTGCCATCAGTGAGTTGAGGACCGACTATGGCTACACCTTC
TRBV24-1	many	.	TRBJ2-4	CATSPRGQPVGAKNIQYF	TGTGCCACCAGCCCCCGGGGACAACCCGTGGGAGCCAAAAACATTCAGTACTTC
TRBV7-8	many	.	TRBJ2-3	CASSLVLMAGTKNDTQYF	TGTGCCAGCAGCTTAGTCCTGATGGCCGGGACAAAAAACGATACGCAGTATTTT
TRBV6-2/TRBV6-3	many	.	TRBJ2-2	CASSYSISAGELFF	TGTGCCAGCAGTTACTCCATCTCTGCCGGGGAGCTGTTTTTT
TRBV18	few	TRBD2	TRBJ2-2	CASSRGFASGKNTGELFF	TGTGCCAGCTCACGTGGATTTGCTAGCGGGAAAAACACCGGGGAGCTGTTTTTT
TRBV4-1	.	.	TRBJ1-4	CASSQKQREKLFF	TGCGCCAGCAGCCAGAAACAAAGAGAAAAACTGTTTTTT
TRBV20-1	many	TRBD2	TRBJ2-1	CSARFTSGGYNEQFF	TGCAGTGCTAGGTTCACTAGCGGGGGCTACAATGAGCAGTTCTTC
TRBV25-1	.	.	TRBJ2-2	CASSRREDTGELFF	TGTGCCAGCAGTCGACGGGAAGACACCGGGGAGCTGTTTTTT
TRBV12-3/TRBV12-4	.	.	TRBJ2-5	CASSFRGRKETQYF	TGTGCCAGCAGTTTTCGGGGAAGGAAGGAGACCCAGTACTTC
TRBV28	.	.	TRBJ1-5	CASSDTGLHQPQHF	TGTGCCAGCAGTGACACAGGGTTACATCAGCCCCAGCATTTT
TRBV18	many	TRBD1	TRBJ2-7	CASSLTGTGTYEQYF	TGTGCCAGCTCACTAACCGGGACAGGGACCTACGAGCAGTACTTC
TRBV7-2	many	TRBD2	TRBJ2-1	CASSLGLAASYNEQFF	TGTGCCAGCAGCTTGGGACTAGCGGCCTCCTACAATGAGCAGTTCTTC
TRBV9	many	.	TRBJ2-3	CASSVDGSRGDTQYF	TGTGCCAGCAGCGTAGACGGGTCCCGTGGAGATACGCAGTATTTT
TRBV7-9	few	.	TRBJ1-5	CASGGVYQPQHF	TGTGCCAGCGGAGGGGTCTATCAGCCCCAGCATTTT